A single sample gave rise to the 20 T cell receptor beta chains below, sequenced in a study of identifying expanded T cells in peripheral blood. Profiled with immunoSEQ multiplex PCR; TCRdb holds only in-frame clones, not every one. This sample carries just under 65,000 clones, 70% to 90% of them seen once, and the ten largest clones take roughly 4.5%. The specimen sequenced was blood. The receptor set was obtained from a person between 18 and 75 years old in good health.

The rearrangement joins TRBV15 to TRBJ1-3; D ambiguous. CDR3 length: 16 amino acids. With 1 base removed from V and 2 bases from J, the gap between germline ends came to 12 bases. The germline CDR1 and CDR2 sequences are LNHNV and YYDKDF (reference sequence). The CDR3 DNA follows: TGTGCCACCAGCAGAGGAGAGGGAACGGCTGGAAACACCATATATTTT. Translated: CATSRGEGTAGNTIYF.

The V gene is TRBV5-1, the J gene TRBJ1-1; possible D gene TRBD1, 5 bases. Trimming took off 2 bases at V and 0 bases at J, with 8 bases between the two ends. The CDR3 consists of 14 residues. Germline V CDR1 and CDR2: SGHRS, YFSETQ. CDR3 sequence reads: CASSFDSVNTEAFF. CDR3 nucleotide sequence: TGCGCCAGCAGCTTTGACAGCGTGAACACTGAAGCTTTCTTT.

The chain joins TRBV11-2 to TRBJ2-1; 13 nucleotides line up with TRBD2. Germline V lookup: CDR1 SGHAT, CDR2 FQNNGV. After removal of 5 bases from V and 8 bases from J, the junction contained 6 bases not matched to a gene. The length of the CDR3 is 15 residues. CDR3 bases: TGTGCCAGCAGCCGGACTAGCGGGAGTTTTTATGAGCAGTTCTTC. Its translation: CASSRTSGSFYEQFF.

V and J are TRBV6-1 and TRBJ1-5, with D unresolved. The V end was cut by 5 bases, the J end by 3 bases, with 8 bases between. CDR3 size: 13 residues. Looked up from germline, CDR1 is MNHNS and CDR2 is SASEGT. The CDR3, as DNA: TGTGCCAGCAGTTTCGACACCAATCAGCCCCAGCATTTT. The encoded protein is CASSFDTNQPQHF.

The J gene is TRBJ2-7, the V gene TRBV6-1, with D maybe TRBD1 (6 bases). Germline V gene sequence: CDR1 MNHNS, CDR2 SASEGT. This CDR3 is 15 amino acids long. With 6 bases removed from V and 0 bases from J, the gap between germline ends came to 15 bases. CDR3 sequence: CASSTDRQSSYEQYF. The CDR3 nucleotides are TGTGCCAGCAGCACCGACAGGCAAAGCTCCTACGAGCAGTACTTC.

The genes are TRBV28 and TRBJ1-1; 7 nucleotides match TRBD1. The CDR3 has 13 residues. CDR1 and CDR2 from the germline V gene are MDHEN and SYDVKM. The ends lost 11 bases at V and 6 bases at J; junction bases unmatched: 12. The chain's CDR3 is CAAEGAGEAEAFF. The CDR3 bases are TGTGCCGCGGAGGGGGCCGGTGAGGCTGAAGCTTTCTTT. The variable domain in full, completed from reference TRBV28 and TRBJ1-1, reads DVKVTQSSRYLVKRTGEKVFLECVQDMDHENMFWYRQDPGLGLRLIYFSYDVKMKEKGDIPEGYSVSREKKERFSLILESASTNQTSMYLCAAEGAGEAEAFFGQGTRLTVV.

Concerning this clone itself: The sample contains more than one DNA sequence encoding this CDR3. The V call is TRBV4-1, the J call TRBJ2-3; D unclear. Germline loops: CDR1 MGHRA, CDR2 YSYEKL. This CDR3 comprises 13 residues. Deletions cut 1 base from V and 1 base from J, with 3 bases between. CDR3 in DNA: TGCGCCAGCAGCCAAGTCGGCACAGATACGCAGTATTTT. Translation gives CASSQVGTDTQYF.

The V call is TRBV7-8, the J call TRBJ1-2; 10 bases are a match to TRBD1. CDR3 length: 17 amino acids. With V trimmed by 7 bases and J by 4 bases, 15 bases remained unmatched. CDR1 is SGHVS and CDR2 is FQNEAQ in the germline V gene. The CDR3 spells CASTLRSRDRGPYGYTF. Here the CDR3 DNA reads TGTGCCAGCACTCTTCGTTCGAGGGACAGGGGCCCCTATGGCTACACCTTC.

This chain uses TRBV7-2 with TRBJ1-5; 8 bases line up with TRBD1. The V gene end was trimmed by 2 bases and the J gene end by 9 bases; junction bases not matched to a gene: 12. This CDR3 has 16 residues. Germline CDR1 SGHTA, CDR2 FQGNSA. The CDR3 loop reads CASSLIWGTGERPQHF. The CDR3, as DNA: TGTGCCAGCAGCTTAATTTGGGGGACAGGTGAAAGGCCCCAGCATTTT.

V usage is TRBV30 and J usage is TRBJ2-3; TRBD1 aligns across 7 bases. V gave up 4 bases and J gave up 4 bases; unmatched junction bases: 17. Germline-derived CDR1 and CDR2 are GTSNPN and SVGIG (reference sequence). The length of the CDR3 is 17 residues. The CDR3 nucleotides are TGTGCCTGGACCCTACTGCTGAGGGGGCGCATCCCAGATACGCAGTATTTT. Translating it yields CAWTLLLRGRIPDTQYF.

J is TRBJ1-1 and V is TRBV29-1; D is uncertain. The CDR3 consists of 10 residues. Trimming shortened V by 6 bases and J by 4 bases, and 6 bases separated the two germline ends. In germline, CDR1 is SQVTM, CDR2 ANQGSEA. The CDR3 bases are TGCAGCGTGGCTGGCACTGAAGCTTTCTTT. Translation: CSVAGTEAFF.

This clone was recorded a few times. In DNA form, the CDR3 reads TGTGCCAGTAGTACACGCATCGGGGAGCTGTTTTTT. Translation gives CASSTRIGELFF. The chain is built from TRBV19 and TRBJ2-2; D not certain. The CDR3 extends over 12 amino acids. Trimming stripped 4 bases from V and 7 bases from J, with 7 bases between. The V gene's germline CDR1 is LNHDA and CDR2 SQIVND (reference sequence).

V gene TRBV6-4 combines with J gene TRBJ1-6; TRBD1 agrees at 7 bases. The CDR3 is 14 residues long. The germline gives CDR1 MRHNA, CDR2 SNTAGT. The V gene end was trimmed by 0 bases and the J gene end by 10 bases; junction bases not matched to a gene: 3. The CDR3 coding sequence is TGTGCCAGCAGTGACTCCACAGGGGTATCACCCCTCCACTTT. Translation: CASSDSTGVSPLHF.

CDR3 sequence (DNA): TGTGCCAGCAGTAGGACAGGGGGTTTTGAAGCTTTCTTT. Its protein is CASSRTGGFEAFF. The chain has TRBV27 and TRBJ1-1; 10 bases align to TRBD1. The CDR3 spans 13 residues. Germline CDR1 MNHEY, CDR2 SMNVEV (reference sequence). The J segment lost 7 bases and the V segment lost 5 bases, leaving 4 bases of the junction unmatched.

This sequence joins TRBV6-1 and TRBJ1-5, with a possible D match to TRBD1 (5 bases). The CDR3 length is 14 residues. The germline CDR1 and CDR2 sequences are MNHNS and SASEGT. The germline V and J ends were trimmed by 6 bases and 0 bases, with 9 bases remaining between them. CDR3 in amino acids: CASRGRGSNQPQHF. The DNA for the CDR3 is TGTGCCAGCAGGGGGCGCGGTAGCAATCAGCCCCAGCATTTT.

V is TRBV7-9 and J is TRBJ1-2; 9 bases are a match to TRBD1. The germline gives CDR1 SEHNR, CDR2 FQNEAQ (reference sequence). With V trimmed by 6 bases and J by 5 bases, 7 bases remained unmatched. The CDR3 sequence is 14 residues long. The chain's CDR3 is CASSRTGERYGYTF. The CDR3 DNA reads TGTGCCAGCAGTCGGACAGGGGAGAGGTATGGCTACACCTTC.

V is TRBV30 and J is TRBJ2-7; TRBD1 agrees at 9 bases. V lost 5 bases to trimming and J lost 5 bases; unmatched junction nucleotides: 7. The CDR3 length is 13 residues. The germline V gene encodes CDR1 GTSNPN and CDR2 SVGIG (reference sequence). The CDR3 bases are TGTGCCTGGGGTACAGGGACAGGGAACGAGCAGTACTTC. Its protein is CAWGTGTGNEQYF.

This chain uses TRBV6-6 with TRBJ2-1; weak D call: TRBD2 (5 bases). The V gene lost 2 bases and the J gene lost 7 bases, with 12 bases spanning the gap. The CDR3 runs 14 residues. Germline CDR1 MNHNY, CDR2 SVGAGI (reference sequence). In DNA form, the CDR3 reads TGTGCCAGCAGTTACGTCGGACTCCATAATGAGCAGTTCTTC. Residues: CASSYVGLHNEQFF.

This clone was picked up one time. The chain couples TRBV12-2 to TRBJ1-1; no DNA check was done on the table's D call, TRBD1. TRBV12-2 has pseudogene status. This CDR3 is built from 20 residues. The CDR3 here is CASRLNRGQGPVIPVSEAFF. The CDR3 bases are TGTGCAAGTCGCTTAAACAGGGGGCAGGGTCCGGTCATTCCGGTCTCTGAAGCTTTCTTT.

The chain is built from TRBV7-3 and TRBJ1-5; no clear D gene. The CDR3 has 15 residues. The germline V gene has CDR1 SGHTA and CDR2 FQGTGA. Trimming took off 5 bases at V and 3 bases at J, with 14 bases between the two ends. The CDR3 DNA is TGTGCCAGCAGCCCTCATCCGGGCCCCAATCAGCCCCAGCATTTT. As protein: CASSPHPGPNQPQHF.